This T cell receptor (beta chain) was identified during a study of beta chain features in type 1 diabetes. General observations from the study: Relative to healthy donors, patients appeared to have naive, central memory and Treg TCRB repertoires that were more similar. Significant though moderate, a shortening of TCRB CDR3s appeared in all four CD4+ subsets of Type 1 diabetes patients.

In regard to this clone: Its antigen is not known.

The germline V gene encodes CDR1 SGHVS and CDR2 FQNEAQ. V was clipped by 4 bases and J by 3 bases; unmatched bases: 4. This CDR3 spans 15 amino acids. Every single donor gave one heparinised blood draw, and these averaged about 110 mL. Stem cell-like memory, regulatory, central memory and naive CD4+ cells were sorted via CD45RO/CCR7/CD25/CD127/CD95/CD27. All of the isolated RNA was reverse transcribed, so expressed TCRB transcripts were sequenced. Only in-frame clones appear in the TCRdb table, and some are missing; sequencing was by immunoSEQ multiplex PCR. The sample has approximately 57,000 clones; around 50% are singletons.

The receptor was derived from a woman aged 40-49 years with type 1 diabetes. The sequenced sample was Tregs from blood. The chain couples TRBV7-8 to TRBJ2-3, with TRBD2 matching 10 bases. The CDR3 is CASSSRLAGTDTQYF. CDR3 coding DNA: TGTGCCAGCAGCTCCCGACTAGCGGGTACAGATACGCAGTATTTT.